Presented here are 4 T cell receptor beta chains from one specimen sequenced in a study of OX40 agonist ivuxolimab in advanced cancers. Repertoires were generated with immunoSEQ multiplex PCR, while TCRdb's copy carries only in-frame clones and drops some. The repertoire consists of about 29,000 clones, with 80% to 95% occurring once and the leading ten covering 8% to 9.5%. The specimen was CD4+ or CD8+ T cells sorted from blood, collected in a trial of the OX40 agonist ivuxolimab. Source of these receptors: an adult with an advanced solid tumor such as melanoma, head and neck, liver or kidney cancer.

The chain joins TRBV6-5 to TRBJ2-1; no firm D call. V was shortened by 5 bases and J by 4 bases, with 3 bases between the two germline ends. The germline V gene encodes CDR1 MNHEY and CDR2 SVGAGI. CDR3 length equals 11 residues. CDR3 coding DNA: TGTGCCAGCAGTAATTACAATGAGCAGTTCTTC. Its translation: CASSNYNEQFF.

The gene calls are TRBV5-1 and TRBJ2-7; 8 bases map to TRBD1. The germline V gene has CDR1 SGHRS and CDR2 YFSETQ. The ends lost 4 bases at V and 3 bases at J; junction bases unmatched: 6. The length of the CDR3 is 14 residues. The CDR3 coding sequence is TGCGCCAGCAGCGCATGGACAGGGAGCTACGAGCAGTACTTC. Its protein product is CASSAWTGSYEQYF. Full variable domain (outside the CDR3, taken from reference TRBV5-1 and TRBJ2-7): KAGVTQTPRYLIKTRGQQVTLSCSPISGHRSVSWYQQTPGQGLQFLFEYFSETQRNKGNFPGRFSGRQFSNSRSEMNVSTLELGDSALYLCASSAWTGSYEQYFGPGTRLTVT.

The chain joins TRBV6-5 to TRBJ1-2, with 8 bases fitting TRBD1. In germline, CDR1 is MNHEY, CDR2 SVGAGI. CDR3 size: 14 residues. V trimming: 7 bases; J trimming: 3 bases; junction bases outside the gene matches: 7. The DNA of the CDR3 is TGTGCCAGCAACATCAGACAGGGGCACTATGGCTACACCTTC. It translates to CASNIRQGHYGYTF.

V gene TRBV19 combines with J gene TRBJ2-4, with TRBD2 identical over 10 bases. J was trimmed by 0 bases and V by 5 bases; bases with no gene match: 7. The CDR3 covers 17 residues. Germline CDR1 reads LNHDA; CDR2 reads SQIVND (reference sequence). CDR3 in amino acids: CASSGLAGVGAKNIQYF. CDR3 nucleotides: TGTGCCAGTAGTGGGCTAGCGGGAGTTGGAGCCAAAAACATTCAGTACTTC.